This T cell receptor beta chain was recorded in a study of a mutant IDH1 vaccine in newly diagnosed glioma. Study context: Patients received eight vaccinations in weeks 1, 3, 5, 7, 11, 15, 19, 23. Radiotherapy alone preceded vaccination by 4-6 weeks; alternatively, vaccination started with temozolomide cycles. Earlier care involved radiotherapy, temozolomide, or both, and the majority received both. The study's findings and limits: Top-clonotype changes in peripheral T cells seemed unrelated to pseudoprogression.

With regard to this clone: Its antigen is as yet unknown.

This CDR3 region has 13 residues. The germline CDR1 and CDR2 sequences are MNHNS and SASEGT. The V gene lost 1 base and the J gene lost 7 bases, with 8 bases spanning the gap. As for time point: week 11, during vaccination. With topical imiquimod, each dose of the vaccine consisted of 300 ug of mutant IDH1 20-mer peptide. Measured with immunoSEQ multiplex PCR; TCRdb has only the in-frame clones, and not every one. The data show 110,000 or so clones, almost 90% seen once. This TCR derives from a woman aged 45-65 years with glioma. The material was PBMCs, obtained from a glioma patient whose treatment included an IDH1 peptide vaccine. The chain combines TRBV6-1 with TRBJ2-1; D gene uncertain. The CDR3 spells CASSEGVWNEQFF. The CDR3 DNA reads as TGTGCCAGCAGTGAAGGGGTTTGGAATGAGCAGTTCTTC.